The sequence of this T cell receptor beta chain was determined in a study of blood T cell repertoires in COVID-19 (TCRdb year 2020). A note on the overall study: Samples from collaborators originated in the United States, Italy and Spain and spanned both the acute and convalescent phases of COVID-19. The material from the prospective study consisted of cDNA or gDNA derived from T cells, B-cell-depleted T cells, or PBMCs. Subjects who had been exposed to COVID-19, were actively infected with it, or had recovered from it provided the deeply sampled blood TCRbeta repertoires that made up the dataset. The repertoires were released in a freely available public database intended as a resource for research on the immune response to SARS-CoV-2. Samples came from the ongoing ImmuneRACE study (first 160 participants) plus 1,254 subjects from 6 global collaborators. Sample metadata almost always included a de-identified subject ID, COVID-19 status, age in years and sex. HLA class I and class II types, where available, came from metadata supplied by the sample provider rather than from assay-based typing.

Spanning cysteine to phenylalanine, the CDR3 consists of 16 amino acids. Only CDR3 DNA is held: 48 bases, read in frame from base 1. The V end loses 6 bases and the J end loses 2 bases, and a stretch of 20 bases separates them. Sequences MNHEY (CDR1) and SMNVEV (CDR2) are obtained from the germline V gene (reference sequence). The full study reports these points: How much clinical and demographic metadata was included differed by source and by participant, and the metadata was provided uncurated.

Each collaborating institution followed its own protocols to collect whole blood in K2EDTA tubes. For TCRbeta analysis, collaborators shipped samples in one of three forms: frozen whole blood, isolated PBMCs, or DNA extracted from either of those sample types. The immunoSEQ Assay, a bias-controlled multiplex PCR, was used to amplify TCRbeta CDR3 regions from genomic DNA. The paper's data handling went like this. The number of nucleated cells in each sample was estimated by amplification of reference gene primers within the assay. To quantify the absolute abundance of each unique TCRbeta CDR3 rearrangement, sequence reads were collapsed and filtered. For each sample, productive Simpson clonality was calculated by taking the square root of Simpson's diversity index across productive rearrangements. This immuneACCESS table, as held by TCRdb, lists in-frame sequences with V and J called but not all clones. Of the missing ones, under half trace to an unresolved V gene in checked studies; the others have no known cause. V and J calls and clone size are copied from that table; D and trimming were computed from the DNA. The sample table shows approximately 430,000 clones, and 70% to 90% are seen once. Around 1.4% of the sample lies in the top ten.

Points on this clone: The antigen this receptor binds is unknown. No base quality information exists; no much larger clone differs at one position.

Material: peripheral blood. The clonotype was recovered from a woman in her 30s with active or convalescent COVID-19. Recombination linked TRBV27 to TRBJ2-7; 6 matching bases give a weak D call of TRBD2. CDR3 sequence: CASSFGDGGSPYEQYF. In nucleotide form, the sequence is TGTGCCAGCAGCTTTGGCGACGGAGGGTCTCCCTACGAGCAGTACTTC.